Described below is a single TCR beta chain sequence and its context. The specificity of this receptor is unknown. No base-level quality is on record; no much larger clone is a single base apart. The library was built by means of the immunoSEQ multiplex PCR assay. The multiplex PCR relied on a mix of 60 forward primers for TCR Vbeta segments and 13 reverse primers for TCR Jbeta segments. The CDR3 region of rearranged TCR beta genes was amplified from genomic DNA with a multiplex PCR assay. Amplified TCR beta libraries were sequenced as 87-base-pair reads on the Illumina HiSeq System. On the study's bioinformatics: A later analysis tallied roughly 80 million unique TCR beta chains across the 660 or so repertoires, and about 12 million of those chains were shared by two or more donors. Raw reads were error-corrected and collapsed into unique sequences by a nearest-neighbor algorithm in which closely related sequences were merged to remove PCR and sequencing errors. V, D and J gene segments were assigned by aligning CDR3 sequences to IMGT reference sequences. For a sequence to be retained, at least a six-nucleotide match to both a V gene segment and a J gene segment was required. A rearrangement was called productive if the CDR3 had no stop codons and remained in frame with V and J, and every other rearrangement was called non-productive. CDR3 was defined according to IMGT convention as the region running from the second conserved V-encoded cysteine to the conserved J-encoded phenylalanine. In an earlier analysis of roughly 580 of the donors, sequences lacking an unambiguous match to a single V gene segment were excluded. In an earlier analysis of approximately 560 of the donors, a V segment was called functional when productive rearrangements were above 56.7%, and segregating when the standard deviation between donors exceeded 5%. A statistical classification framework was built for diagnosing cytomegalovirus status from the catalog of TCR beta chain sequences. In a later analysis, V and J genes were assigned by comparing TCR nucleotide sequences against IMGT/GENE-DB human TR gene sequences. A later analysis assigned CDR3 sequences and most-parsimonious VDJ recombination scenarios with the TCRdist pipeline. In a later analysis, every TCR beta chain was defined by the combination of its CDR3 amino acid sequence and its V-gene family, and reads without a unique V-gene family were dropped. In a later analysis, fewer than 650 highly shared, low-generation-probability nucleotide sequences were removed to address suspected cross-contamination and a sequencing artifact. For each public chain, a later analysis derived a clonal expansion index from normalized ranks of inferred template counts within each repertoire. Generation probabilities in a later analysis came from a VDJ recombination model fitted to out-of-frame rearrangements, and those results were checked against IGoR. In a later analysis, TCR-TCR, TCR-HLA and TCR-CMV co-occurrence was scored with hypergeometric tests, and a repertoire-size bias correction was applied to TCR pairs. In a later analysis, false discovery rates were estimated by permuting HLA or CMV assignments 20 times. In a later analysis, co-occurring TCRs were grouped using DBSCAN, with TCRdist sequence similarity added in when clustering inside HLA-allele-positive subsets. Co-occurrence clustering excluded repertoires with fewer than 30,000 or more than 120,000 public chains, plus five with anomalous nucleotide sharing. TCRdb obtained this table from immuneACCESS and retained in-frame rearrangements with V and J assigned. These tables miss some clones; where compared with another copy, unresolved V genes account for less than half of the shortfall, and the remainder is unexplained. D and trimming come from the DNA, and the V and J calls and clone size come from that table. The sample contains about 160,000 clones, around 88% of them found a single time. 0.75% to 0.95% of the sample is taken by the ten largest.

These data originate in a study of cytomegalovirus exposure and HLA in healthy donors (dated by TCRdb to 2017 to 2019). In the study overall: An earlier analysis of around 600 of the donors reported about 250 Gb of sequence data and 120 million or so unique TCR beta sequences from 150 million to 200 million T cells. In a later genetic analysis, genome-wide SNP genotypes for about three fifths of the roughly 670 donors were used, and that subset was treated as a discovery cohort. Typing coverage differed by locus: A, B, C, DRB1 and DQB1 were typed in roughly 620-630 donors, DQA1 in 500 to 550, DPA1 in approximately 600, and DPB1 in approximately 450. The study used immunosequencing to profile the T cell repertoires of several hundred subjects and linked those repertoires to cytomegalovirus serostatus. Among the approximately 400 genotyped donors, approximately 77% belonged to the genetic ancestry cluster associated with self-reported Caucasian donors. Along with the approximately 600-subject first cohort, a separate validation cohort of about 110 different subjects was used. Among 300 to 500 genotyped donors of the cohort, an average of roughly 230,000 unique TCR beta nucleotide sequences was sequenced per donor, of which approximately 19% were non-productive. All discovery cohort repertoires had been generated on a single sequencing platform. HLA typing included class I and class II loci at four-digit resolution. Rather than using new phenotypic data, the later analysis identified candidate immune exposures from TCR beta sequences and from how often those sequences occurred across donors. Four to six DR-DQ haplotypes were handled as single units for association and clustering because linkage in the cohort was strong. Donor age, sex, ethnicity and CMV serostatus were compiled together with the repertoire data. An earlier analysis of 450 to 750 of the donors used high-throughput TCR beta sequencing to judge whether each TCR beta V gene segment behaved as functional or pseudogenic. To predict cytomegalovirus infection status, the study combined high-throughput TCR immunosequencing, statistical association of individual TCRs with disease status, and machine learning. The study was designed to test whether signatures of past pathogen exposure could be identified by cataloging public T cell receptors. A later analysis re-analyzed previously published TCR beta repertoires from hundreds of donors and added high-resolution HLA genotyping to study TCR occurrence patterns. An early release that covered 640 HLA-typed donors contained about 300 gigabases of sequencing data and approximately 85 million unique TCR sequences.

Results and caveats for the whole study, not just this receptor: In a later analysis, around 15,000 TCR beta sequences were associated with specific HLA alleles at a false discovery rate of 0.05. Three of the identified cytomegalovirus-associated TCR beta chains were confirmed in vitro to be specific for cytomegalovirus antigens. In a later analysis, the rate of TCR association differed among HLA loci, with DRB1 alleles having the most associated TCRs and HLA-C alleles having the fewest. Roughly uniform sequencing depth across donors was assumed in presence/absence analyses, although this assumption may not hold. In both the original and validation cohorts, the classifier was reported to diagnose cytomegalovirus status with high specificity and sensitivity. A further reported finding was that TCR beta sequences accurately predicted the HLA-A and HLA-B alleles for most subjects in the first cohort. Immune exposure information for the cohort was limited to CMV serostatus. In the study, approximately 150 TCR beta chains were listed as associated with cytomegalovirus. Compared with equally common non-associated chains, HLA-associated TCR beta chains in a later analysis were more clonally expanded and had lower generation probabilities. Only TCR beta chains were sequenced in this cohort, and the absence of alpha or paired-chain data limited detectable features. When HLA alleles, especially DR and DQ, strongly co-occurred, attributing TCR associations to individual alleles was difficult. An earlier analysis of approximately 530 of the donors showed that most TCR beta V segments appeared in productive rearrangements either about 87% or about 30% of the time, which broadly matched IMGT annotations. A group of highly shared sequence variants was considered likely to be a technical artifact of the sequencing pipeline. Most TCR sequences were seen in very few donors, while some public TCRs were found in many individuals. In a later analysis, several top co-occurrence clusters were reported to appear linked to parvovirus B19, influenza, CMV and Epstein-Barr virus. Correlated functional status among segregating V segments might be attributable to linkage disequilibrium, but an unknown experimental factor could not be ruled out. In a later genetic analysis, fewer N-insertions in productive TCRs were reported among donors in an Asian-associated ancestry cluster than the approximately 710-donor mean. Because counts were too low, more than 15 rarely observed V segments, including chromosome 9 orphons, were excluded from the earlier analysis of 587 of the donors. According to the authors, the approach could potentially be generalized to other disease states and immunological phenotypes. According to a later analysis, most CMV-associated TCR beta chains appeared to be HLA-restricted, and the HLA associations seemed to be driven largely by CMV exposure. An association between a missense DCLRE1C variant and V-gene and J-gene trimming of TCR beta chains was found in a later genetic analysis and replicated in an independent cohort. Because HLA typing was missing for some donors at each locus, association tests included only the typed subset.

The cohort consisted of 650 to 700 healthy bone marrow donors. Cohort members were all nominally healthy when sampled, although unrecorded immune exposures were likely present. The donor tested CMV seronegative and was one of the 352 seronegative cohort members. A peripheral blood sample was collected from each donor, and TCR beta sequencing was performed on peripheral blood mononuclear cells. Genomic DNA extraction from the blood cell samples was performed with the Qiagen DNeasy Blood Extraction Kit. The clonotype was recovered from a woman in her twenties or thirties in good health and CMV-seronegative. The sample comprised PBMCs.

The DNA sequence is given as TGTGCCAGCAGTTCCCTACCGGGACAGGGATTCTATGGCTACACCTTC. Translated, this gives CASSSLPGQGFYGYTF. The chain uses TRBV27 and TRBJ1-2, and TRBD1 matches 9 of the central bases. Including the terminal cysteine and phenylalanine, the CDR3 comprises 16 residues. This entry keeps only the CDR3 DNA: 48 bases, framed from base 1. Based on the germline V gene (reference sequence), the CDR1 and CDR2 sequences are MNHEY and SMNVEV. Germline trimming: 4 bases from V, 4 bases from J; junction bases outside gene matches: 10.